This T cell receptor (beta chain) was captured in a study of cytomegalovirus exposure and HLA in healthy donors. Study observations and caveats: The study recorded 150 to 200 TCR beta chains that were cytomegalovirus-associated. Most TCR sequences were uncommon, yet certain public TCRs appeared in many donors. Under in vitro conditions, a few CMV-associated chains were confirmed as specific for CMV antigens. It was found in a later analysis that first-cohort TCR clusters tended to co-occur in the 100 to 150 validation repertoires.

Trimming left V 6 bases short and J 6 bases short, with 21 bases between. The germline V gene encodes CDR1 MNHEY and CDR2 SMNVEV (reference sequence). The CDR3 length is 17 residues. With respect to this clone: The antigen remains unidentified.

Repertoires were generated with immunoSEQ multiplex PCR, while TCRdb's copy carries only in-frame clones and drops some. The table lists more than 90,000 clones, about 91% of them singletons. This receptor was taken from a man between 18 and 35 years old in good health and CMV-seronegative. Input material: PBMCs. The chain links TRBV27 to TRBJ1-6; D is ambiguous. CDR3 amino acids: CASSVGRLISRNSPLHF. The CDR3 DNA is TGTGCCAGCAGCGTAGGCAGACTGATATCTCGTAATTCACCCCTCCACTTT.